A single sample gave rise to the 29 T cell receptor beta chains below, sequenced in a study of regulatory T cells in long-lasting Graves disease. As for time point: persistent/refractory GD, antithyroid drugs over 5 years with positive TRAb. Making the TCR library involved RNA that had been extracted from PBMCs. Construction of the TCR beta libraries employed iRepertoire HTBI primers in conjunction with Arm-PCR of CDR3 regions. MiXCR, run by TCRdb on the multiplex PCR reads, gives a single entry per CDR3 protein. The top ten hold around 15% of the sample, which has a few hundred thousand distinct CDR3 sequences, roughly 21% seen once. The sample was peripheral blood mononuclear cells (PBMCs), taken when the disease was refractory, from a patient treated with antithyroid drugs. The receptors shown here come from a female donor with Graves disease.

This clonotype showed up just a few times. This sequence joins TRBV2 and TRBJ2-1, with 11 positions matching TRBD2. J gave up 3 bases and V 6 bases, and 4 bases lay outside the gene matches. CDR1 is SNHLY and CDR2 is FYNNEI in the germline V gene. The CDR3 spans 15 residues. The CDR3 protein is CASSIAGGGYNEQFF. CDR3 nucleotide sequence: TGTGCCAGCAGCATAGCGGGAGGGGGCTACAATGAGCAGTTCTTC. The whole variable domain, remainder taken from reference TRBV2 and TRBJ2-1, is EPEVTQTPSHQVTQMGQEVILRCVPISNHLYFYWYRQILGQKVEFLVSFYNNEISEKSEIFDDQFSVERPDGSNFTLKIRSTKLEDSAMYFCASSIAGGGYNEQFFGPGTRLTVL.

For the CDR3, the DNA is TGTGCCAGTAGTATAGAAGGGTACGGACAGCCCCAGCATTTT. As protein: CASSIEGYGQPQHF. The chain couples TRBV19 to TRBJ1-5; no firm D call. Trimming took 0 bases from V and 7 from J, leaving 10 bases between them. Germline CDR1 and CDR2: LNHDA and SQIVND (reference sequence). The CDR3 contains 14 residues.

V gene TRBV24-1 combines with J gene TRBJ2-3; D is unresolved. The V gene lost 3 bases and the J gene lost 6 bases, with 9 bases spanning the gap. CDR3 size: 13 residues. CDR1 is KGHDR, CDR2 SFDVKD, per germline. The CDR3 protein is CATSDGRVDTQYF. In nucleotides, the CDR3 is TGTGCCACCAGTGATGGCAGAGTGGATACGCAGTATTTT.

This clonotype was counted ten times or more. The CDR3 is CASSAEGYTF. For the CDR3, the DNA is TGTGCCAGCAGTGCTGAGGGCTACACCTTC. The chain combines TRBV2 with TRBJ1-2; no clear D gene. The CDR3 length is 10 residues. Germline CDR1 is SNHLY and CDR2 is FYNNEI. Deletions cut 4 bases from V and 8 bases from J, with 5 bases between.

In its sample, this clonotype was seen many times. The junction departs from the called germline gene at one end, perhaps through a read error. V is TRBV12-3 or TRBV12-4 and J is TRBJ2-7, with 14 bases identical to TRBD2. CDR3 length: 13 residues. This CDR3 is CASTGTSGGGSFF. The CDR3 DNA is TGTGCCAGCACCGGGACTAGCGGGGGTGGGTCCTTCTTC.

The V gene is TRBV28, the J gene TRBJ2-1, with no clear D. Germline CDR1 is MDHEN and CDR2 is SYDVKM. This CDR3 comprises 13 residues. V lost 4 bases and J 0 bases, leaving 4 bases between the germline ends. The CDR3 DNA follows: TGTGCCAGCAGTTCGAACTCCTACAATGAGCAGTTCTTC. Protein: CASSSNSYNEQFF.

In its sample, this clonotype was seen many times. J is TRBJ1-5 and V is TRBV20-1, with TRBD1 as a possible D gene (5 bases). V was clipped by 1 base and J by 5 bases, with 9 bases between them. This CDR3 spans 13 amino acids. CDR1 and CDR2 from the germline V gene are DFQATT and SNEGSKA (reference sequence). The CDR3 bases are TGCAGTGCTAGAGTGCAAGGGGATCAGCCCCAGCATTTT. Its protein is CSARVQGDQPQHF.

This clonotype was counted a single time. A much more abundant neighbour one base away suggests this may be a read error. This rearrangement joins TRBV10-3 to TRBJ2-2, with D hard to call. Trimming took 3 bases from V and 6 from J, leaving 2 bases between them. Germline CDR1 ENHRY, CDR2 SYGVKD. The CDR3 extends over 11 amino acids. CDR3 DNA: TGTGCCATCAGTGACCCCGGGGAGCTGTTTTTT. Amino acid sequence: CAISDPGELFF.

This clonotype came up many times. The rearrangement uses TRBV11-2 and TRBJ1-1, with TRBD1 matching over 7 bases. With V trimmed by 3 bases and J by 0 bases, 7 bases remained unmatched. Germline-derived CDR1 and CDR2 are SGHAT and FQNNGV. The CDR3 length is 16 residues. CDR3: CASSFWDRKMNTEAFF. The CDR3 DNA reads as TGTGCCAGCAGCTTCTGGGACAGAAAAATGAACACTGAAGCTTTCTTT.

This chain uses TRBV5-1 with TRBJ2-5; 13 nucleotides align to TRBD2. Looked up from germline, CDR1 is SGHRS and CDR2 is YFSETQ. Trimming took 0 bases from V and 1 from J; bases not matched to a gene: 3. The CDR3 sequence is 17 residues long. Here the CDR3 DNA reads TGCGCCAGCAGCTTGGCGGGGACTAGCGGGGCCCAAGAGACCCAGTACTTC. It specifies CASSLAGTSGAQETQYF.

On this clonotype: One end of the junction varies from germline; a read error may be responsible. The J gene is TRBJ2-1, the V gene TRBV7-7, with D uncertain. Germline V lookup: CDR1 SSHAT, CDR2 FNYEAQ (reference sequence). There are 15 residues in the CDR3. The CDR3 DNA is TGTGCTAGCAGCTTAGTCGCTAGCTCCTACAATGAGCAGTTCTTC. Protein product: CASSLVASSYNEQFF.

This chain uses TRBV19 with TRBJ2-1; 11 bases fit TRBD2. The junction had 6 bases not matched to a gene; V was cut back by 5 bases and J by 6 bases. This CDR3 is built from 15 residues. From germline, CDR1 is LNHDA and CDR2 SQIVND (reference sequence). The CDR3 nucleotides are TGTGCCAGTAGTTCGGGGCTAGCGGGAGGCAATGAGCAGTTCTTC. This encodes CASSSGLAGGNEQFF.

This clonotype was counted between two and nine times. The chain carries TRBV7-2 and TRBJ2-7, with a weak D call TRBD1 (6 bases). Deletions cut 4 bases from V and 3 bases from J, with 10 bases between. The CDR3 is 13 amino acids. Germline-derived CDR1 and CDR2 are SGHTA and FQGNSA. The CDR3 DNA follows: TGTGCCAGCAGCTCGGACAGATTCTACGAGCAGTACTTC. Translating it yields CASSSDRFYEQYF.

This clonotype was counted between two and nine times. This CDR3 is CASSPQRVTGELFF. The CDR3 nucleotides are TGTGCCAGCAGCCCGCAGCGGGTCACCGGGGAGCTGTTTTTT. The chain uses TRBV5-8 and TRBJ2-2, with D tentatively TRBD2 (6 bases). The germline V and J ends were trimmed by 4 bases and 4 bases, with 11 bases remaining between them. This CDR3 region has 14 residues. Germline CDR1 SGHTS, CDR2 YDEGEE.

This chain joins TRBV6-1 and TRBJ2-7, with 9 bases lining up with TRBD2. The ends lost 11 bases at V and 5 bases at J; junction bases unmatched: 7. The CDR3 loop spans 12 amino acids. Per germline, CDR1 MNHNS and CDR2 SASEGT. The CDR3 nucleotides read TGTGCCGGGGCTAGCGGGGTCAACGAGCAGTACTTC. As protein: CAGASGVNEQYF.

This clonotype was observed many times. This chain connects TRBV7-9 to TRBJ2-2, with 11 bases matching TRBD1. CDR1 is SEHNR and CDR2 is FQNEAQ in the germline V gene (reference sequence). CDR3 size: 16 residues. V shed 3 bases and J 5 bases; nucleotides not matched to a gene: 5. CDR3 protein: CASSFQGQGGTGELFF. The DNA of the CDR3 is TGTGCCAGCAGCTTTCAGGGACAGGGGGGGACCGGGGAGCTGTTTTTT.

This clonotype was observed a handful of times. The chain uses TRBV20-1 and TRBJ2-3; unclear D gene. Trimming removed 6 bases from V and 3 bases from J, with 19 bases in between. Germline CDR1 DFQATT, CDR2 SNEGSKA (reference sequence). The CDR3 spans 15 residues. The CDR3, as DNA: TGCAGTGCACCCCCCCGGGCTCCCCTAACAGATACGCAGTATTTT. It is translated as CSAPPRAPLTDTQYF.

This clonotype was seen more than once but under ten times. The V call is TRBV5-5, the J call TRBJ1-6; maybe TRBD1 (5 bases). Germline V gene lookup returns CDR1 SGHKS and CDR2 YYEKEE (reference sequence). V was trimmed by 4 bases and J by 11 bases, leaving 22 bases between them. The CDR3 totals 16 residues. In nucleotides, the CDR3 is TGTGCCAGCAGCCTGAAACAGGAGGGAGAAAGGGCACCCCTCCACTTT. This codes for CASSLKQEGERAPLHF. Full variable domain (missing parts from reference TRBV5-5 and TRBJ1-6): DAGVTQSPTHLIKTRGQQVTLRCSPISGHKSVSWYQQVLGQGPQFIFQYYEKEERGRGNFPDRFSARQFPNYSSELNVNALLLGDSALYLCASSLKQEGERAPLHFGNGTRLTVT.

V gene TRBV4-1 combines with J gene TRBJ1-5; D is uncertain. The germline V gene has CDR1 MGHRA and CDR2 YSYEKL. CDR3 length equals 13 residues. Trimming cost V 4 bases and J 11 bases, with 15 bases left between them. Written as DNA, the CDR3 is TGCGCCAGCAGCCCCCAATGGGAGATGGCCCAGCATTTT. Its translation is CASSPQWEMAQHF.

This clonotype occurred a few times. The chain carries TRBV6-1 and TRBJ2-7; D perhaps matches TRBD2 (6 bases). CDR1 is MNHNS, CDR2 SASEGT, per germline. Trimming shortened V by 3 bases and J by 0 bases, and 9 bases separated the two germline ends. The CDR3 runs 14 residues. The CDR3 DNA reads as TGTGCCAGCAGTGAGCTCGGGAGCTCCTACGAGCAGTACTTC. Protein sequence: CASSELGSSYEQYF.

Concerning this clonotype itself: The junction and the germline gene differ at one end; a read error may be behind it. As DNA, the CDR3 is TGTGCCGGCAGTTCCACCGAGGGTGCCGGAGAACAGTACTTC. Encoded protein: CAGSSTEGAGEQYF. This chain connects TRBV12-3 or TRBV12-4 to TRBJ2-7; D might be TRBD2 (5 bases). The CDR3 extends over 14 amino acids.

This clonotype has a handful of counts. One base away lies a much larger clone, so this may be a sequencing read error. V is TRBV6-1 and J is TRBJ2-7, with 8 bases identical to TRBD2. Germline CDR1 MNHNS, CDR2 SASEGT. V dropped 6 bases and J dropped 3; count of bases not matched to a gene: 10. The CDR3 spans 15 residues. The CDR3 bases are TGTGCCAGCAGCTCACTAACGGGAGGGTACTACGAGCAGTACTTC. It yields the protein CASSSLTGGYYEQYF.

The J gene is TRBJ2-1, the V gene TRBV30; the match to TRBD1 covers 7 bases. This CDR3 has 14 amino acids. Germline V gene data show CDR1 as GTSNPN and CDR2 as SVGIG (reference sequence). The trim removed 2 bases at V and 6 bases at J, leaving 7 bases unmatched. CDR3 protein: CAWSSGQLSNEQFF. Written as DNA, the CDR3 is TGTGCCTGGAGTTCGGGACAGTTGAGCAATGAGCAGTTCTTC. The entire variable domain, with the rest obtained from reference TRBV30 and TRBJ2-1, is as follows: SQTIHQWPATLVQPVGSPLSLECTVEGTSNPNLYWYRQAAGRGLQLLFYSVGIGQISSEVPQNLSASRPQDRQFILSSKKLLLSDSGFYLCAWSSGQLSNEQFFGPGTRLTVL.

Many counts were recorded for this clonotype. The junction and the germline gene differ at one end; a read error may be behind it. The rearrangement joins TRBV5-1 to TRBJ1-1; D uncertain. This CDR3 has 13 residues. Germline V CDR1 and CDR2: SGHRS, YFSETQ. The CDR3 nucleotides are TGTGCCAGCAGCTTAGATAGGGCTACTGAAGCTTTCTTT. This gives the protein CASSLDRATEAFF.

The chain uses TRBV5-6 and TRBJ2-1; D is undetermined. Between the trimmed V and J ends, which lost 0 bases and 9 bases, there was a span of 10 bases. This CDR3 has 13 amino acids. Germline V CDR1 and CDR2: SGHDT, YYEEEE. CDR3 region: CASSLEEIGEQFF. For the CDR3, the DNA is TGTGCCAGCAGCTTGGAAGAAATCGGTGAGCAGTTCTTC.

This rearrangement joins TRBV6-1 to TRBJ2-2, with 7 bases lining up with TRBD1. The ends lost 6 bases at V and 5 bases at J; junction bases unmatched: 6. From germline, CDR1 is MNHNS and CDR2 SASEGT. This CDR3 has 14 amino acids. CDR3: CASRRDRQTGELFF. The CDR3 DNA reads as TGTGCCAGCAGGAGGGACAGACAAACCGGGGAGCTGTTTTTT.

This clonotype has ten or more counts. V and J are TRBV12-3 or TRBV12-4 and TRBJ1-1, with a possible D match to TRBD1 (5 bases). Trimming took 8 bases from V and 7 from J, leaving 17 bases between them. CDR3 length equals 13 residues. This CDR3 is CASSTRVGGEAFF. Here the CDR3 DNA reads TGTGCCAGCTCCACCCGGGTGGGGGGTGAAGCTTTCTTT.

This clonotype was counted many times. The CDR3 sequence: CSARARLQETQYF. CDR3 in DNA: TGCAGTGCTAGAGCCAGGCTCCAAGAGACCCAGTACTTC. The V and J genes are TRBV20-1 and TRBJ2-5; no reliable D call. Germline CDR1 DFQATT, CDR2 SNEGSKA (reference sequence). Deletions cut 1 base from V and 1 base from J, with 7 bases between. The CDR3 covers 13 residues.

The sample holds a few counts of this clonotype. Here the CDR3 DNA reads TGTGCCAGCAGCCAAGATCTTGGCAGGGGACCGTATAGCAATCAGCCCCAGCATTTT. Amino acid sequence: CASSQDLGRGPYSNQPQHF. The chain links TRBV3-1 to TRBJ1-5; the D gene is possibly TRBD1 (6 bases). The CDR3 extends over 19 amino acids. V was clipped by 0 bases and J by 0 bases, with 18 bases between them. Germline assignment: CDR1 LGHDT and CDR2 YNNKEL (reference sequence).